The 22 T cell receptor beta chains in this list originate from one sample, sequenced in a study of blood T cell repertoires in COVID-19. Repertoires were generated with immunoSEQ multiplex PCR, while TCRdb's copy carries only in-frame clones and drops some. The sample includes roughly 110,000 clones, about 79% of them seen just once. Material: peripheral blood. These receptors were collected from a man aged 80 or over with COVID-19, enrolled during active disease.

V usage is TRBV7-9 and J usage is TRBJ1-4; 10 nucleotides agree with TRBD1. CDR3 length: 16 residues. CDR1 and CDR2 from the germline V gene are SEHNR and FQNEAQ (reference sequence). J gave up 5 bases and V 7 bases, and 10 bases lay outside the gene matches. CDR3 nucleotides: TGTGCCAGCACCCGGGACAGGGGCTTACCGAATGAAAAACTGTTTTTT. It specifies CASTRDRGLPNEKLFF.

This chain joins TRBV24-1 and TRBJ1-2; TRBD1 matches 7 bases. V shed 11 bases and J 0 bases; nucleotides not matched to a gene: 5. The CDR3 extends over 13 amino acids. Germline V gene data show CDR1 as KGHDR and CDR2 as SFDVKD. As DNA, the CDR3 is TGTGCCAGAGCGACAGGGACTAACTATGGCTACACCTTC. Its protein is CARATGTNYGYTF.

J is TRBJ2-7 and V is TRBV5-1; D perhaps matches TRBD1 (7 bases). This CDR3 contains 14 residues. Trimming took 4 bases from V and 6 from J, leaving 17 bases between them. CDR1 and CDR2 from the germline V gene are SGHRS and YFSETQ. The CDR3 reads CASSPRQGGIEQYF. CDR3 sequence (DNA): TGCGCCAGCAGCCCTAGACAGGGAGGAATCGAGCAGTACTTC. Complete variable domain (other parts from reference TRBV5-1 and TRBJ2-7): KAGVTQTPRYLIKTRGQQVTLSCSPISGHRSVSWYQQTPGQGLQFLFEYFSETQRNKGNFPGRFSGRQFSNSRSEMNVSTLELGDSALYLCASSPRQGGIEQYFGPGTRLTVT.

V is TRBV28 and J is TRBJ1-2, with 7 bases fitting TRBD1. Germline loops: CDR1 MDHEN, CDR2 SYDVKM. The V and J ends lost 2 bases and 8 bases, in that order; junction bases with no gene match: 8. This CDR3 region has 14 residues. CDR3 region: CASSLDREKEGYTF. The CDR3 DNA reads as TGTGCCAGCAGTTTAGACAGGGAGAAGGAAGGCTACACCTTC.

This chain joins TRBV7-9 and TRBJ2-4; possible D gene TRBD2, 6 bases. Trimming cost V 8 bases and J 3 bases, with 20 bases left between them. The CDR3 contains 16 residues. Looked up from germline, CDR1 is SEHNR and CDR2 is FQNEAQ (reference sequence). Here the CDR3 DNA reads TGTGCCAGCCAAACAAGAGGGGAGGATGGCAAAAACATTCAGTACTTC. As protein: CASQTRGEDGKNIQYF.

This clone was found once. The CDR3 loop reads CASRTQGYGYTF. As DNA, the CDR3 is TGTGCCAGCAGAACTCAGGGATATGGCTACACCTTC. V is TRBV6-5 and J is TRBJ1-2; perhaps TRBD1 as D (5 bases). The CDR3 sequence is 12 residues long. Germline CDR1 is MNHEY and CDR2 is SVGAGI. The V end lost 6 bases, the J end lost 5 bases, and 10 bases lay between the germline ends.

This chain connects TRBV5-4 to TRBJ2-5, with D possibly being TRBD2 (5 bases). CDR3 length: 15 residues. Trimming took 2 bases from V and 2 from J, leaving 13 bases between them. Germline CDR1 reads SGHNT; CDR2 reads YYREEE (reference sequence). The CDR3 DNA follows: TGTGCCAGCAGCTTAGGAGGCGGGCAGCAAGAGACCCAGTACTTC. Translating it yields CASSLGGGQQETQYF.

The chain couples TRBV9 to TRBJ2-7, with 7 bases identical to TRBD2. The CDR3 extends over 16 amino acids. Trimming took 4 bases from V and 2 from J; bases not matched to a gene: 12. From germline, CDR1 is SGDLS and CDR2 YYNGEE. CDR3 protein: CASSPGSSGTPYEQYF. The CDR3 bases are TGTGCCAGCAGCCCAGGGTCCAGCGGGACCCCCTACGAGCAGTACTTC.

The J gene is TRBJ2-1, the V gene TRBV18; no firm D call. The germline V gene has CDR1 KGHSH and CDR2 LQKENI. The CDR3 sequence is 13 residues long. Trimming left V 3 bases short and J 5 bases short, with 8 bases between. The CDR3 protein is CASSPTRNNEQFF. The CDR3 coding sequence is TGTGCCAGCTCACCGACGAGGAACAATGAGCAGTTCTTC.

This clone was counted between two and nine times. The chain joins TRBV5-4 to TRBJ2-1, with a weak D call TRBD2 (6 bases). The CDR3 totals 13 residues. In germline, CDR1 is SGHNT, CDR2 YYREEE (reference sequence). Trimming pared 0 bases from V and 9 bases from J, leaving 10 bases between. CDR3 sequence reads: CASSLGGEAEQFF. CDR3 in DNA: TGTGCCAGCAGCTTGGGGGGGGAGGCTGAGCAGTTCTTC.

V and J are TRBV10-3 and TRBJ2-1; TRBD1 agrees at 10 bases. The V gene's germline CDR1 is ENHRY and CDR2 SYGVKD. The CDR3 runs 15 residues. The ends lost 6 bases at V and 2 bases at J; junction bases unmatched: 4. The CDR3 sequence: CAIRGDRGPYNEQFF. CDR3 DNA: TGTGCCATCAGAGGGGACAGGGGCCCCTACAATGAGCAGTTCTTC.

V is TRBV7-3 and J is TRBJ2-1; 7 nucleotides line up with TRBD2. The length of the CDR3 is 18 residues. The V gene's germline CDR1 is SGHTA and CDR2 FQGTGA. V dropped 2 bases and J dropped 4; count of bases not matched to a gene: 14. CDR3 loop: CASSLLPPSSGVYNEQFF. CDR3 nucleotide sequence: TGTGCCAGCAGCTTATTACCCCCGTCTAGCGGAGTTTACAATGAGCAGTTCTTC.

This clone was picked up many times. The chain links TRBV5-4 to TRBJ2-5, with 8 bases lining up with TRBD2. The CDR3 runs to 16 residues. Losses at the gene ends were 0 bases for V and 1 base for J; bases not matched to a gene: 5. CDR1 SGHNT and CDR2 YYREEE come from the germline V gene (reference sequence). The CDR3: CASSLASTSAQETQYF. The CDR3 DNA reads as TGTGCCAGCAGCTTGGCATCGACTAGCGCCCAAGAGACCCAGTACTTC.

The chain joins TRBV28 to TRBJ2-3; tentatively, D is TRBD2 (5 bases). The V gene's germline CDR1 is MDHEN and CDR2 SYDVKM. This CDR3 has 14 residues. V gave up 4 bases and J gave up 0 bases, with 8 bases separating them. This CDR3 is CASSWRTSTDTQYF. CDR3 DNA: TGTGCCAGCAGTTGGCGGACTAGCACAGATACGCAGTATTTT.

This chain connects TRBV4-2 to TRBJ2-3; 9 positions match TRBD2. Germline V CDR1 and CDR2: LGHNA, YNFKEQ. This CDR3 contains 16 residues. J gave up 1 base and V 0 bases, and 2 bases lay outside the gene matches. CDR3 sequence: CASSQEAGGGTDTQYF. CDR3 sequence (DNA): TGTGCCAGCAGCCAAGAGGCGGGAGGGGGCACAGATACGCAGTATTTT.

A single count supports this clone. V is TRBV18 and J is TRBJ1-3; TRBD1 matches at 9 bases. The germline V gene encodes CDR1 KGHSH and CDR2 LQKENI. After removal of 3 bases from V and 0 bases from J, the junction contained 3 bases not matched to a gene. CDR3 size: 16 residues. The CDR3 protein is CASSPRQGGSGNTIYF. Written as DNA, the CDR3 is TGTGCCAGCTCACCCCGACAGGGGGGCTCTGGAAACACCATATATTTT.

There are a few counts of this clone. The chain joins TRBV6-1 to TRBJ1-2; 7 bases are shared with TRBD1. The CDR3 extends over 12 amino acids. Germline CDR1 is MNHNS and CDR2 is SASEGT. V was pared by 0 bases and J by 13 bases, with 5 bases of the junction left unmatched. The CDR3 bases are TGTGCCAGCAGTGAAGCACCACAGGGGTTCACCTTC. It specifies CASSEAPQGFTF.

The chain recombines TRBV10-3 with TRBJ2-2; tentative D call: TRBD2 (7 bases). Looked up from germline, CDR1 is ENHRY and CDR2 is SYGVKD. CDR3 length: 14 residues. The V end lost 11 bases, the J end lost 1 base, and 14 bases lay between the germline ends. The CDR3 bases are TGTGCCTCCAGAGGGGGGGGGAACACCGGGGAGCTGTTTTTT. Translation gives CASRGGGNTGELFF.

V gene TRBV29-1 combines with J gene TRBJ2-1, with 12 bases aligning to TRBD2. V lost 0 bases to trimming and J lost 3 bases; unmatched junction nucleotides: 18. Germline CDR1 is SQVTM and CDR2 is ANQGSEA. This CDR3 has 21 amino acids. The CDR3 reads CSVEDPYGNIGLAGIYNEQFF. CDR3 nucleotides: TGCAGCGTTGAAGATCCATACGGGAATATTGGACTAGCGGGAATCTACAATGAGCAGTTCTTC.

CDR3 in DNA: TGTGCCAGTAGTATCATCCAGAACACTGAAGCTTTCTTT. Protein product: CASSIIQNTEAFF. The chain recombines TRBV19 with TRBJ1-1; D is unresolved. This CDR3 contains 13 residues. Germline V lookup: CDR1 LNHDA, CDR2 SQIVND (reference sequence). Trimming removed 3 bases at V and 1 base at J, with 6 bases between.

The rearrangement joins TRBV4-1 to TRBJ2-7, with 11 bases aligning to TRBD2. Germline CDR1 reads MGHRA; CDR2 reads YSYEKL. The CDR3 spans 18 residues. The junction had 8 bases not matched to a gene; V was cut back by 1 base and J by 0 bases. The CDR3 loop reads CASSQVVSLAGDSYEQYF. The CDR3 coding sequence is TGCGCCAGCAGCCAAGTGGTATCACTAGCGGGGGACTCCTACGAGCAGTACTTC.

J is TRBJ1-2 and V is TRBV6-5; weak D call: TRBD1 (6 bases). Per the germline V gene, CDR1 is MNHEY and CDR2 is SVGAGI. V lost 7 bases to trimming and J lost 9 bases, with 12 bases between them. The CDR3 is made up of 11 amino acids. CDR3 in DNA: TGTGCCAGCATCCGAGGGGGAAGCTACACCTTC. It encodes CASIRGGSYTF.